Listed below are T cell receptor beta chains from one sample, sequenced in a study of cytomegalovirus exposure and HLA in healthy donors. TCRdb's table, derived via immunoSEQ multiplex PCR, lists solely in-frame clones and lacks some. The sample consists of around 170,000 clones, 75% to 90% of them appearing once. Sequencing was done on a sample of PBMCs. The source of these receptors is a man between 40 and 49 years old in good health and CMV-seropositive. CDR3s include the opening cysteine and the closing phenylalanine or tryptophan. D genes are given only for firm matches. The listing skips clone size in some rows; elsewhere it reads once, few, many or a size class.

J gene: TRBJ1-2
V gene: TRBV5-1
D gene: TRBD1
clone size: once
CDR3 protein: CASSLIQGADYGYTF
CDR3 DNA: TGCGCCAGCAGCTTAATCCAGGGGGCAGACTATGGCTACACCTTC

J gene: TRBJ2-7
V gene: TRBV5-1
D gene: TRBD1
clone size: once
CDR3 protein: CASSLRTGAYEQYF
CDR3 DNA: TGCGCCAGCAGCTTGAGGACAGGGGCCTACGAGCAGTACTTC

J gene: TRBJ2-5
V gene: TRBV19
D gene: TRBD1
clone size: -
CDR3 protein: CASKLSGTGVGEQYF
CDR3 DNA: TGTGCCAGTAAACTTAGCGGGACAGGGGTAGGGGAGCAGTACTTC

J gene: TRBJ1-2
V gene: TRBV6-5
D gene: TRBD1
clone size: few
CDR3 protein: CASSSPGQGYYGYTF
CDR3 DNA: TGTGCCAGCAGTTCCCCGGGACAGGGATACTATGGCTACACCTTC

J gene: TRBJ2-3
V gene: TRBV4-3
D gene: TRBD1
clone size: -
CDR3 protein: CASSQAAGQGYTDTQYF
CDR3 DNA: TGCGCCAGCAGCCAAGCTGCAGGACAGGGGTACACAGATACGCAGTATTTT

J gene: TRBJ1-1
V gene: TRBV28
D gene: TRBD1
clone size: -
CDR3 protein: CASSYTGGADTEAFF
CDR3 DNA: TGTGCCAGCAGTTACACAGGGGGCGCGGACACTGAAGCTTTCTTT

J gene: TRBJ1-5
V gene: TRBV18
D gene: -
clone size: -
CDR3 protein: CASSPPGQSNQPQHF
CDR3 DNA: TGTGCCAGCTCACCACCCGGACAGTCCAATCAGCCCCAGCATTTT

J gene: TRBJ2-2
V gene: TRBV9
D gene: -
clone size: -
CDR3 protein: CASSEGHAGTGELFF
CDR3 DNA: TGTGCCAGCAGCGAGGGACACGCTGGCACCGGGGAGCTGTTTTTT

J gene: TRBJ2-5
V gene: TRBV19
D gene: TRBD2
clone size: -
CDR3 protein: CASSMGEGYQETQYF
CDR3 DNA: TGTGCCAGTAGTATGGGGGAGGGGTACCAAGAGACCCAGTACTTC

J gene: TRBJ1-2
V gene: TRBV11-2
D gene: -
clone size: -
CDR3 protein: CASSLDSYGYTF
CDR3 DNA: TGTGCCAGCAGCTTAGACAGCTATGGCTACACCTTC

J gene: TRBJ1-2
V gene: TRBV30
D gene: -
clone size: -
CDR3 protein: CAWSYPGGGYGYTF
CDR3 DNA: TGTGCCTGGAGTTACCCGGGCGGGGGCTATGGCTACACCTTC

J gene: TRBJ2-7
V gene: TRBV29-1
D gene: -
clone size: -
CDR3 protein: CSVEGGDYEQYF
CDR3 DNA: TGCAGCGTTGAAGGAGGCGACTACGAGCAGTACTTC

J gene: TRBJ1-4
V gene: TRBV30
D gene: -
clone size: -
CDR3 protein: CAWRLFGSGEKLFF
CDR3 DNA: TGTGCCTGGAGATTGTTTGGCTCTGGCGAAAAACTGTTTTTT

J gene: TRBJ2-4
V gene: TRBV2
D gene: -
clone size: -
CDR3 protein: CASNGNIQYF
CDR3 DNA: TGTGCCAGCAACGGAAACATTCAGTACTTC

J gene: TRBJ2-5
V gene: TRBV10-3
D gene: TRBD2
clone size: -
CDR3 protein: CAIGTSGGGETQYF
CDR3 DNA: TGTGCCATCGGGACTAGCGGGGGTGGGGAGACCCAGTACTTC

J gene: TRBJ1-1
V gene: TRBV7-9
D gene: -
clone size: -
CDR3 protein: CASSRRDLNTEAFF
CDR3 DNA: TGTGCCAGCAGCCGGAGGGATCTGAACACTGAAGCTTTCTTT

J gene: TRBJ2-1
V gene: TRBV6-6
D gene: -
clone size: -
CDR3 protein: CASSYSDRTPYNEQFF
CDR3 DNA: TGTGCCAGCAGTTATTCTGACAGGACGCCCTACAATGAGCAGTTCTTC

J gene: TRBJ2-3
V gene: TRBV10-2
D gene: -
clone size: few
CDR3 protein: CASSDLQSTDTQYF
CDR3 DNA: TGCGCCAGCAGTGACTTGCAGTCCACAGATACGCAGTATTTT

J gene: TRBJ1-4
V gene: TRBV19
D gene: TRBD1
clone size: -
CDR3 protein: CASSIGRTGLREKLFF
CDR3 DNA: TGTGCCAGTAGTATAGGTAGGACAGGTTTGCGAGAAAAACTGTTTTTT

J gene: TRBJ1-5
V gene: TRBV7-2
D gene: -
clone size: -
CDR3 protein: CASSLDNLRNQPQHF
CDR3 DNA: TGTGCCAGCAGCTTAGACAATTTACGCAATCAGCCCCAGCATTTT

J gene: TRBJ2-2
V gene: TRBV9
D gene: -
clone size: once
CDR3 protein: CASSVVGGGELFF
CDR3 DNA: TGTGCCAGCAGCGTAGTTGGAGGAGGGGAGCTGTTTTTT

J gene: TRBJ2-7
V gene: TRBV19
D gene: TRBD1
clone size: -
CDR3 protein: CASSVGQGAYYEQYF
CDR3 DNA: TGTGCCAGTAGTGTAGGACAGGGGGCTTACTACGAGCAGTACTTC

J gene: TRBJ2-2
V gene: TRBV7-8
D gene: TRBD1
clone size: -
CDR3 protein: CASSFLGTGGFGELFF
CDR3 DNA: TGTGCCAGCAGCTTTCTCGGGACAGGGGGCTTCGGGGAGCTGTTTTTT

J gene: TRBJ1-2
V gene: TRBV9
D gene: -
clone size: -
CDR3 protein: CASSVVEGGYTF
CDR3 DNA: TGTGCCAGCAGCGTAGTTGAGGGTGGCTACACCTTC

J gene: TRBJ2-7
V gene: TRBV27
D gene: TRBD2
clone size: -
CDR3 protein: CASTPSGGSYEQYF
CDR3 DNA: TGTGCCAGCACCCCCAGCGGGGGCTCCTACGAGCAGTACTTC

J gene: TRBJ1-1
V gene: TRBV5-4
D gene: -
clone size: -
CDR3 protein: CASSLGTGGMNTEAFF
CDR3 DNA: TGTGCCAGCAGCTTGGGTACGGGGGGGATGAACACTGAAGCTTTCTTT

J gene: TRBJ1-5
V gene: TRBV5-8
D gene: TRBD1
clone size: once
CDR3 protein: CASSPSGQGYQPQHF
CDR3 DNA: TGTGCCAGCAGCCCCTCGGGACAGGGTTATCAGCCCCAGCATTTT

J gene: TRBJ1-5
V gene: TRBV9
D gene: -
clone size: -
CDR3 protein: CASSGGDMAQPQHF
CDR3 DNA: TGTGCCAGCAGCGGGGGCGATATGGCTCAGCCCCAGCATTTT

J gene: TRBJ2-1
V gene: TRBV14
D gene: -
clone size: -
CDR3 protein: CASSQGSYNEQFF
CDR3 DNA: TGTGCCAGCAGCCAAGGCAGCTACAATGAGCAGTTCTTC

J gene: TRBJ1-5
V gene: TRBV4-3
D gene: -
clone size: -
CDR3 protein: CASSQDRSGVTQPQHF
CDR3 DNA: TGCGCCAGCAGCCAAGATCGGTCGGGGGTCACTCAGCCCCAGCATTTT

J gene: TRBJ1-4
V gene: TRBV9
D gene: -
clone size: -
CDR3 protein: CASSVQPQATNEKLFF
CDR3 DNA: TGTGCCAGCAGCGTACAACCCCAGGCAACTAATGAAAAACTGTTTTTT

J gene: TRBJ1-2
V gene: TRBV7-6
D gene: TRBD1
clone size: few
CDR3 protein: CASSPTGVYGYTF
CDR3 DNA: TGTGCCAGCAGCCCGACAGGGGTCTATGGCTACACCTTC

J gene: TRBJ1-2
V gene: TRBV10-3
D gene: -
clone size: -
CDR3 protein: CAISESQGLSNYGYTF
CDR3 DNA: TGTGCCATCAGTGAGTCCCAGGGACTCAGTAACTATGGCTACACCTTC